This T cell receptor (beta chain) was captured in a study of blood T cell repertoires in COVID-19. CDR3 length: 14 residues. The V gene end was trimmed by 5 bases and the J gene end by 7 bases; junction bases not matched to a gene: 9. The germline V gene encodes CDR1 SGHNT and CDR2 YENEEA. TCRdb's table, derived via immunoSEQ multiplex PCR, lists solely in-frame clones and lacks some. The data hold about 100,000 clones, with approximately 80% observed a single time. The source of this sequence is a man in his 70s with active or convalescent COVID-19. V and J are TRBV11-3 and TRBJ2-7; 9 bases agree with TRBD1. Sequencing used peripheral blood. The CDR3 nucleotides read TGTGCCAGCAGCGCGACAGGGGGGGATCGGGAGCAGTACTTC. Protein product: CASSATGGDREQYF.